A single sample gave rise to the 28 T cell receptor beta chains below, sequenced in a study of blood T cell repertoires in COVID-19. Profiled with immunoSEQ multiplex PCR; TCRdb holds only in-frame clones, not every one. The sample lists 30,000 to 35,000 clones, 85% occurring once. The sequenced material came from peripheral blood. All receptors come from a human donor with acute or convalescent COVID-19. The donor label of this sample is uncertain.

The rearrangement links TRBV3-1 (or the pseudogene TRBV3-2) to TRBJ1-2; 11 positions agree with TRBD1. This CDR3 comprises 18 residues. Germline CDR1 is LGHDT and CDR2 is YNNKEL (reference sequence). Germline trimming cut 5 bases from V and 4 bases from J; bases unmatched to any gene: 15. The CDR3, as DNA: TGTGCCAGCAGCTTACGGACAGGGGGCGTGAAGTGGGGCTATGGCTACACCTTC. This codes for CASSLRTGGVKWGYGYTF.

The chain couples TRBV11-3 to TRBJ2-1; 7 bases align to TRBD2. Germline CDR1 reads SGHNT; CDR2 reads YENEEA. The length of the CDR3 is 15 residues. Trimming removed 7 bases from V and 7 bases from J; junction bases left unmatched: 13. The CDR3 coding sequence is TGTGCCAGCATCGGGGGGTCGCTTTCGGGGAATGAGCAGTTCTTC. As protein: CASIGGSLSGNEQFF. The whole variable domain, filled in from reference TRBV11-3 and TRBJ2-1, reads EAGVVQSPRYKIIEKKQPVAFWCNPISGHNTLYWYLQNLGQGPELLIRYENEEAVDDSQLPKDRFSAERLKGVDSTLKIQPAELGDSAVYLCASIGGSLSGNEQFFGPGTRLTVL.

The chain uses TRBV24-1 and TRBJ2-7; 8 nucleotides agree with TRBD2. V dropped 4 bases and J dropped 3; count of bases not matched to a gene: 7. The CDR3 has 15 residues. Germline assignment: CDR1 KGHDR and CDR2 SFDVKD. The DNA for the CDR3 is TGTGCCACCAGTGACCCGGCGGGAGGAGGCTACGAGCAGTACTTC. Its translation: CATSDPAGGGYEQYF.

V gene TRBV7-9 combines with J gene TRBJ2-7; a possible D gene is TRBD2 (5 bases). The CDR3 runs 14 residues. Germline CDR1 is SEHNR and CDR2 is FQNEAQ (reference sequence). Trimming took 3 bases from V and 3 from J, leaving 12 bases between them. The CDR3 nucleotides are TGTGCCAGCAGCTTGGGAGTAGTCAGCTACGAGCAGTACTTC. Translating it yields CASSLGVVSYEQYF.

This clone was observed once. V and J are TRBV10-1 and TRBJ2-1; 10 bases agree with TRBD2. Trimming removed 0 bases from V and 3 bases from J; junction bases left unmatched: 2. This CDR3 region has 16 residues. CDR1 is WNHNN, CDR2 SYGVQD, per germline (reference sequence). CDR3 nucleotides: TGCGCCAGCAGTGAGTCCTTAGCGGGGGGCTACAATGAGCAGTTCTTC. It yields the protein CASSESLAGGYNEQFF.

In nucleotides, the CDR3 is TGTGCCAGCAGACCAGGGACAGCTACTCAGGGGGACACCTTC. Translation: CASRPGTATQGDTF. J is TRBJ1-2 and V is TRBV5-4, with 7 bases that match TRBD1. This CDR3 region has 14 residues. J was trimmed by 12 bases and V by 5 bases; bases with no gene match: 16. Germline CDR1 and CDR2: SGHNT and YYREEE (reference sequence).

The gene calls are TRBV1 and TRBJ1-5; TRBD1 was called by the table and not checked on the DNA. TRBV1 is a listed pseudogene. There are 17 residues in the CDR3. This CDR3 reads CTSSLGRTGYSNQPQHF. The CDR3 nucleotides are TGCACCAGCAGCCTAGGAAGGACAGGGTATAGCAATCAGCCCCAGCATTTT.

This clone was seen only once. The V and J genes are TRBV7-8 and TRBJ1-1, with D tentatively TRBD1 (5 bases). V shed 2 bases and J shed 0 bases, with 10 bases lying between them. This CDR3 comprises 15 residues. In germline, CDR1 is SGHVS, CDR2 FQNEAQ. The CDR3 DNA is TGTGCCAGCAGCTTATATCGGGGGGTGAACACTGAAGCTTTCTTT. This encodes CASSLYRGVNTEAFF.

This clone was found once. The chain combines TRBV30 with TRBJ1-1, with a tentative D call TRBD1 (6 bases). V was shortened by 3 bases and J by 2 bases, with 10 bases between the two germline ends. The CDR3 has 13 residues. In germline, CDR1 is GTSNPN, CDR2 SVGIG (reference sequence). This chain's CDR3 is CAWRVTGNTEAFF. The CDR3 region has the DNA TGTGCCTGGAGGGTGACAGGCAACACTGAAGCTTTCTTT.

The gene calls are TRBV7-3 and TRBJ2-7, with 7 bases lining up with TRBD2. CDR3 length: 14 amino acids. V was clipped by 5 bases and J by 6 bases; unmatched bases: 10. CDR1 is SGHTA, CDR2 FQGTGA, per germline. The CDR3 DNA follows: TGTGCCAGCAGCCCAGGCGGGAGTATGCGCGAGCAGTACTTC. It translates to CASSPGGSMREQYF.

J is TRBJ1-2 and V is TRBV19, with a weak D call TRBD1 (6 bases). The length of the CDR3 is 14 residues. V was cut by 5 bases and J by 8 bases, with 18 bases left in between. Germline lookup yields CDR1 LNHDA and CDR2 SQIVND (reference sequence). The CDR3 coding sequence is TGTGCCAGTAGTCCCACAGGGTTTGGAGGCGGCTACACCTTC. Protein sequence: CASSPTGFGGGYTF.

This chain connects TRBV7-8 to TRBJ1-5, with 8 bases identical to TRBD1. CDR3 length: 16 residues. Trimming removed 4 bases from V and 3 bases from J; junction bases left unmatched: 8. Germline CDR1 reads SGHVS; CDR2 reads FQNEAQ. DNA for the CDR3: TGTGCCAGCAGCTCACGGACAGGGATCTTCAATCAGCCCCAGCATTTT. This sequence encodes CASSSRTGIFNQPQHF.

This chain connects TRBV5-4 to TRBJ1-6; D uncertain. The CDR3 has 15 residues. Per the germline V gene, CDR1 is SGHNT and CDR2 is YYREEE (reference sequence). Between the trimmed V and J ends, which lost 2 bases and 5 bases, there was a span of 11 bases. Written as DNA, the CDR3 is TGTGCCAGCAGCTTCGGTACGGTCAATAATTCACCCCTCCACTTT. It is translated as CASSFGTVNNSPLHF.

The V and J genes are TRBV30 and TRBJ2-2; D perhaps matches TRBD1 (5 bases). The CDR3 sequence is 14 residues long. The germline V and J ends were trimmed by 1 base and 2 bases, with 8 bases remaining between them. The germline V gene has CDR1 GTSNPN and CDR2 SVGIG (reference sequence). CDR3 in DNA: TGTGCCTGGAGTGGACAGTTCAACACCGGGGAGCTGTTTTTT. It encodes CAWSGQFNTGELFF.

V gene TRBV6-5 combines with J gene TRBJ2-1; 8 nucleotides align to TRBD2. The CDR3 spans 15 residues. J gave up 0 bases and V 6 bases, and 4 bases lay outside the gene matches. Germline V gives CDR1 MNHEY, CDR2 SVGAGI. The CDR3 nucleotides are TGTGCCAGCAGACCCAGCGGGAGCTCCTACAATGAGCAGTTCTTC. Amino acid sequence: CASRPSGSSYNEQFF.

The chain combines TRBV2 with TRBJ1-4, with no clear D. Trimming removed 2 bases at V and 8 bases at J, with 18 bases between. This CDR3 is 16 amino acids long. CDR1 SNHLY and CDR2 FYNNEI come from the germline V gene. The CDR3 region is CASSEWRDLRGEKLFF. The CDR3 DNA sequence: TGTGCCAGCAGTGAATGGCGGGATTTAAGAGGGGAAAAACTGTTTTTT. Variable domain in full (rest from reference TRBV2 and TRBJ1-4): EPEVTQTPSHQVTQMGQEVILRCVPISNHLYFYWYRQILGQKVEFLVSFYNNEISEKSEIFDDQFSVERPDGSNFTLKIRSTKLEDSAMYFCASSEWRDLRGEKLFFGSGTQLSVL.

The rearrangement links TRBV12-3 or TRBV12-4 to TRBJ1-1, with unresolved D. V lost 6 bases to trimming and J lost 3 bases, with 11 bases between them. The CDR3 extends over 13 amino acids. The CDR3 region has the DNA TGTGCCAGCAGACCTATAATGGACACTGAAGCTTTCTTT. Its protein product is CASRPIMDTEAFF.

Here the CDR3 reads CASSFKQGAEDGYTF. The CDR3 coding sequence is TGTGCCAGTAGTTTTAAACAGGGGGCAGAGGATGGCTACACCTTC. The V and J genes are TRBV19 and TRBJ1-2; 9 bases fit TRBD1. The J segment lost 6 bases and the V segment lost 5 bases, leaving 10 bases of the junction unmatched. CDR3 length: 15 residues. Germline V gene data show CDR1 as LNHDA and CDR2 as SQIVND (reference sequence).

The CDR3 nucleotides read TGCAGCGTAGCCTCCGGGACAGGGTCCTACGAGCAGTACTTC. Residues: CSVASGTGSYEQYF. The chain has TRBV29-1 and TRBJ2-7; 9 nucleotides line up with TRBD1. From germline, CDR1 is SQVTM and CDR2 ANQGSEA. Losses at the gene ends were 6 bases for V and 1 base for J; bases not matched to a gene: 7. The CDR3 covers 14 residues.

The rearrangement uses TRBV4-3 and TRBJ2-3, with 8 nucleotides matching TRBD2. Trimming removed 4 bases from V and 3 bases from J; junction bases left unmatched: 3. The germline CDR1 and CDR2 sequences are LGHNA and YSLEER. There are 14 residues in the CDR3. The CDR3 protein is CASSLGGATDTQYF. CDR3 bases: TGCGCCAGCAGCCTCGGGGGGGCAACAGATACGCAGTATTTT.

This clone has a handful of counts. V and J are TRBV6-5 and TRBJ2-5; D is perhaps TRBD1 (5 bases). CDR3 length equals 15 residues. Trimming left V 0 bases short and J 2 bases short, with 10 bases between. CDR1 MNHEY and CDR2 SVGAGI come from the germline V gene. This chain's CDR3 is CASSYSPTAQETQYF. The CDR3 nucleotides read TGTGCCAGCAGTTACTCGCCGACAGCGCAAGAGACCCAGTACTTC.

As regards this clone: Other DNA sequences in the sample encode the same CDR3. The chain carries TRBV6-5 and TRBJ2-7, with D perhaps matching TRBD2 (6 bases). The germline gives CDR1 MNHEY, CDR2 SVGAGI. Trimming left V 9 bases short and J 7 bases short, with 16 bases between. The CDR3 has 12 residues. In DNA form, the CDR3 reads TGTGCCAGTAGCCGGGGGAGACGGGAGCAGTACTTC. Protein: CASSRGRREQYF.

The V and J genes are TRBV12-3 or TRBV12-4 and TRBJ1-2; weak D call: TRBD1 (6 bases). CDR3 size: 12 residues. The germline V and J ends were trimmed by 6 bases and 6 bases, with 11 bases remaining between them. CDR3: CASSGGRNGYTF. CDR3 nucleotides: TGTGCCAGCAGCGGGGGGCGTAATGGCTACACCTTC.

This clone has a handful of counts. J is TRBJ1-2 and V is TRBV28; 9 positions agree with TRBD1. V trimming: 5 bases; J trimming: 6 bases; junction bases outside the gene matches: 7. Germline lookup yields CDR1 MDHEN and CDR2 SYDVKM. The CDR3 spans 14 residues. CDR3 bases: TGTGCCAGCAGTCCGGGACAGGGTCAGAATGGCTACACCTTC. It translates to CASSPGQGQNGYTF.

The chain recombines TRBV11-2 with TRBJ1-1; unclear D gene. The CDR3 is 14 residues long. CDR1 and CDR2 (germline): SGHAT, FQNNGV. V shed 5 bases and J shed 4 bases, with 14 bases lying between them. The CDR3: CASSQSERATEAFF. The CDR3 coding sequence is TGTGCCAGCAGCCAGAGCGAGAGGGCCACTGAAGCTTTCTTT.

This clone was seen a single time. The chain couples TRBV6-5 to TRBJ2-3; TRBD1 matches 7 bases. The CDR3 length is 14 residues. Germline V lookup: CDR1 MNHEY, CDR2 SVGAGI. J gave up 6 bases and V 5 bases, and 8 bases lay outside the gene matches. CDR3 amino acids: CASSPGTASDTQYF. In DNA, the CDR3 is TGTGCCAGCAGTCCCGGGACAGCTTCTGATACGCAGTATTTT.

The chain combines TRBV6-6 with TRBJ1-1; a possible D gene is TRBD1 (6 bases). Germline lookup yields CDR1 MNHNY and CDR2 SVGAGI (reference sequence). CDR3 length: 15 amino acids. The ends were cut back, 4 bases at V and 3 bases at J, with 15 bases in the middle. For the CDR3, the DNA is TGTGCCAGCAGTTCACAGGGTTCGAGGGACACTGAAGCTTTCTTT. This encodes CASSSQGSRDTEAFF.

A single count supports this clone. The chain recombines TRBV7-2 with TRBJ1-3; D is uncertain. The germline V gene has CDR1 SGHTA and CDR2 FQGNSA. The germline V and J ends were trimmed by 2 bases and 4 bases, with 15 bases remaining between them. This CDR3 is built from 16 residues. In nucleotides, the CDR3 is TGTGCCAGCAGCTTACGGGCGGCTCGAGGGGGAAACACCATATATTTT. As protein: CASSLRAARGGNTIYF.